Below are 19 T cell receptor beta chains sequenced from a single sample in a study of blood T cell repertoires in COVID-19. Using immunoSEQ multiplex PCR, the repertoire was profiled, and TCRdb retains in-frame clones only, with some absent. The table records about 100,000 clones, 81% of them present only once. The material sequenced was peripheral blood. These receptors all stem from an elderly man with COVID-19, enrolled during active disease.

This clone showed up just once. This chain links TRBV7-8 with TRBJ1-6, with TRBD1 as a possible D gene (6 bases). Looked up from germline, CDR1 is SGHVS and CDR2 is FQNEAQ. Trimming removed 2 bases from V and 8 bases from J, with 13 bases in between. This CDR3 has 15 residues. The CDR3 DNA is TGTGCCAGCAGCTTACGCCCCAGGGGTGATTCACCCCTCCACTTT. Amino acid sequence: CASSLRPRGDSPLHF.

This chain uses TRBV5-4 with TRBJ2-5; TRBD2 agrees at 14 bases. This CDR3 has 16 residues. With 4 bases clipped from V and 5 bases from J, the junction kept 7 bases outside the gene matches. Per germline, CDR1 SGHNT and CDR2 YYREEE (reference sequence). The CDR3 bases are TGTGCCAGCAGCACTGGGACTAGCGGGAGAGGCGAGACCCAGTACTTC. This sequence encodes CASSTGTSGRGETQYF.

This clone was recorded only once. This chain joins TRBV6-5 and TRBJ1-2, with 9 bases lining up with TRBD1. Germline V gene lookup returns CDR1 MNHEY and CDR2 SVGAGI. The CDR3 covers 14 residues. V shed 7 bases, J shed 4 bases, and the junction held 7 bases outside the gene matches. The CDR3 loop reads CASTRTGVGYGYTF. The CDR3 DNA reads as TGTGCCAGCACCAGGACAGGGGTCGGCTATGGCTACACCTTC.

The chain couples TRBV6-5 to TRBJ2-3; 9 bases match TRBD1. Germline CDR1 reads MNHEY; CDR2 reads SVGAGI. This CDR3 contains 16 residues. J gave up 3 bases and V 4 bases, and 8 bases lay outside the gene matches. The CDR3: CASSWDRESGTDTQYF. CDR3 coding DNA: TGTGCCAGCAGTTGGGACAGGGAGTCCGGGACAGATACGCAGTATTTT.

The V call is TRBV6-1, the J call TRBJ1-6, with 8 bases matching TRBD1. Trimming removed 6 bases from V and 5 bases from J; junction bases left unmatched: 6. Germline CDR1 reads MNHNS; CDR2 reads SASEGT. The CDR3 totals 15 residues. The DNA of the CDR3 is TGTGCCAGCAGGGGCCAGGACAGGGATAATTCACCCCTCCACTTT. As protein: CASRGQDRDNSPLHF.

The V call is TRBV12-5, the J call TRBJ1-2; the D gene is possibly TRBD1 (6 bases). The V end was cut by 6 bases, the J end by 6 bases, with 17 bases between. CDR3 length: 14 residues. Per germline, CDR1 LGHNT and CDR2 FRNRAP. CDR3 residues: CASGPGTRGDGYTF. As DNA, the CDR3 is TGTGCTAGTGGGCCCGGGACACGCGGCGATGGCTACACCTTC.

The chain is built from TRBV3-1 (or the pseudogene TRBV3-2) and TRBJ1-1; weak D call: TRBD1 (6 bases). V lost 4 bases to trimming and J lost 1 base, with 16 bases between them. This CDR3 region has 16 residues. CDR1 is LGHDT, CDR2 YNNKEL, per germline (reference sequence). This CDR3 reads CASSRHNRVANTEAFF. The CDR3 DNA sequence: TGTGCCAGCAGCCGACACAACAGGGTTGCGAACACTGAAGCTTTCTTT.

The chain recombines TRBV6-5 with TRBJ2-7; the match to TRBD1 covers 9 bases. J gave up 3 bases and V 0 bases, and 3 bases lay outside the gene matches. This CDR3 has 15 residues. The germline V gene has CDR1 MNHEY and CDR2 SVGAGI. This CDR3 is CASSYSGQGNYEQYF. CDR3 nucleotide sequence: TGTGCCAGCAGTTACTCGGGACAGGGAAACTACGAGCAGTACTTC.

The genes are TRBV7-9 and TRBJ1-2; 7 nucleotides agree with TRBD1. The CDR3 has 13 residues. Germline trimming cut 2 bases from V and 8 bases from J; bases unmatched to any gene: 5. Germline V gene lookup returns CDR1 SEHNR and CDR2 FQNEAQ (reference sequence). The CDR3 bases are TGTGCCAGCAGCTTAATACAGGGGAGCGGCTACACCTTC. Its protein product is CASSLIQGSGYTF.

This clone was seen only a few times. The CDR3 loop reads CASSYLQGNTEAFF. DNA for the CDR3: TGCGCCAGCAGCTACCTGCAGGGGAACACTGAAGCTTTCTTT. The chain carries TRBV5-1 and TRBJ1-1, with a weak D call TRBD1 (5 bases). The V gene lost 3 bases and the J gene lost 1 base, with 10 bases spanning the gap. CDR3 length equals 14 residues. Germline V gene data show CDR1 as SGHRS and CDR2 as YFSETQ.

This chain links TRBV4-1 with TRBJ1-1; 7 bases align to TRBD1. Germline V gene data show CDR1 as MGHRA and CDR2 as YSYEKL. This CDR3 region has 12 residues. The V and J ends lost 7 bases and 1 base, in that order; junction bases with no gene match: 0. CDR3 bases: TGCGCCAGCAAGGGGGCGAACACTGAAGCTTTCTTT. This sequence encodes CASKGANTEAFF.

V gene TRBV11-2 combines with J gene TRBJ1-2, with D perhaps TRBD1 (5 bases). This CDR3 spans 15 amino acids. Germline CDR1 is SGHAT and CDR2 is FQNNGV. Trimming stripped 4 bases from V and 2 bases from J, with 14 bases between. The DNA of the CDR3 is TGTGCCAGCAGCTCGCTGGGAGGGGCAAACTATGGCTACACCTTC. Amino acids: CASSSLGGANYGYTF. Complete variable domain (other parts from reference TRBV11-2 and TRBJ1-2): EAGVAQSPRYKIIEKRQSVAFWCNPISGHATLYWYQQILGQGPKLLIQFQNNGVVDDSQLPKDRFSAERLKGVDSTLKIQPAKLEDSAVYLCASSSLGGANYGYTFGSGTRLTVV.

The J gene is TRBJ2-5, the V gene TRBV5-8; D is undetermined. V shed 3 bases and J shed 9 bases, with 9 bases lying between them. This CDR3 contains 11 residues. Germline CDR1 and CDR2: SGHTS and YDEGEE. This CDR3 reads CASSSLRAQYF. As DNA, the CDR3 is TGTGCCAGCAGCTCACTACGGGCCCAGTACTTC.

The chain is built from TRBV9 and TRBJ1-5; TRBD1 aligns across 7 bases. This CDR3 has 15 amino acids. Germline CDR1 and CDR2: SGDLS and YYNGEE. Losses at the gene ends were 4 bases for V and 4 bases for J; bases not matched to a gene: 8. The CDR3 DNA reads as TGTGCCAGCAGCCAAAGGGGGCTACATAATCAGCCCCAGCATTTT. It specifies CASSQRGLHNQPQHF.

The V call is TRBV11-2, the J call TRBJ2-2, with 10 bases lining up with TRBD1. The germline CDR1 and CDR2 sequences are SGHAT and FQNNGV. The CDR3 is 18 residues long. V lost 3 bases, J lost 4 bases, and 11 bases stayed unmatched. This CDR3 reads CASSLGTGVVIGTGELFF. As DNA, the CDR3 is TGTGCCAGCAGCTTGGGGACAGGGGTTGTTATAGGCACCGGGGAGCTGTTTTTT.

This chain joins TRBV7-2 and TRBJ1-3; perhaps TRBD1 as D (6 bases). The CDR3 runs 17 residues. Trimming removed 0 bases from V and 3 bases from J, with 15 bases in between. CDR1 is SGHTA and CDR2 is FQGNSA in the germline V gene. The CDR3 region has the DNA TGTGCCAGCAGCTTAGCGAAGGGGGTGTATCTTGGAAACACCATATATTTT. Translating it yields CASSLAKGVYLGNTIYF.

The rearrangement uses TRBV27 and TRBJ2-7, with 11 bases that match TRBD1. The CDR3 totals 17 residues. The germline V gene encodes CDR1 MNHEY and CDR2 SMNVEV (reference sequence). V was clipped by 3 bases and J by 2 bases; unmatched bases: 9. In DNA, the CDR3 is TGTGCCAGCAGTTTGGAGCCACCGGGACAGGGGGCCTACGAGCAGTACTTC. Its protein is CASSLEPPGQGAYEQYF.

The chain couples TRBV25-1 to TRBJ2-1, with D maybe TRBD1 (7 bases). The CDR3 loop spans 17 amino acids. With 3 bases removed from V and 8 bases from J, the gap between germline ends came to 23 bases. Germline loops: CDR1 MGHDK, CDR2 SYGVNS. CDR3 loop: CASSDRRSGGGGDEQFF. The CDR3 nucleotides are TGTGCCAGCAGTGATAGAAGGTCTGGAGGGGGCGGGGATGAGCAGTTCTTC.

The chain has TRBV6-5 and TRBJ1-5; unclear D gene. This CDR3 is 13 amino acids long. Trimming stripped 2 bases from V and 3 bases from J, with 5 bases between. Germline-derived CDR1 and CDR2 are MNHEY and SVGAGI. CDR3 coding DNA: TGTGCCAGCAGTTACCAGTTCAATCAGCCCCAGCATTTT. It yields the protein CASSYQFNQPQHF.